This passage covers 13 T cell receptor beta chains from one sample sequenced in a study of technical replicates of blood from a few donors. The assay was immunoSEQ multiplex PCR, and TCRdb's table has in-frame clones only and misses some. The sample contains around 70,000 clones, 90% to 95% of which appear only once. Source material: T cells isolated from PBMCs. These receptors came from a human donor in good health.

J is TRBJ2-3 and V is TRBV4-2, with TRBD1 as a possible D gene (6 bases). This CDR3 has 15 amino acids. The V gene lost 5 bases and the J gene lost 2 bases, with 14 bases spanning the gap. CDR1 and CDR2 (germline): LGHNA, YNFKEQ. CDR3 loop: CASSSSTGSTDTQYF. Here the CDR3 DNA reads TGTGCCAGCAGCTCTTCGACAGGATCCACAGATACGCAGTATTTT.

The CDR3 is CASSDRASGHTDTQYF. The CDR3 DNA sequence: TGCGCCAGCAGTGATCGGGCTAGCGGCCACACAGATACGCAGTATTTT. The rearrangement joins TRBV10-1 to TRBJ2-3; TRBD2 aligns across 7 bases. The CDR3 length is 16 residues. Germline lookup yields CDR1 WNHNN and CDR2 SYGVQD (reference sequence). J was trimmed by 2 bases and V by 3 bases; bases with no gene match: 8.

This clone was picked up one time. This rearrangement joins TRBV29-1 to TRBJ2-5, with D maybe TRBD2 (6 bases). Trimming stripped 7 bases from V and 2 bases from J, with 20 bases between. This CDR3 is 15 amino acids long. From germline, CDR1 is SQVTM and CDR2 ANQGSEA. This chain's CDR3 is CSGSIPRERQETQYF. In nucleotides, the CDR3 is TGCAGCGGTTCAATCCCTCGGGAGAGACAAGAGACCCAGTACTTC.

The gene calls are TRBV9 and TRBJ1-3, with no clear D. V lost 2 bases and J 4 bases, leaving 16 bases between the germline ends. Germline V gene sequence: CDR1 SGDLS, CDR2 YYNGEE. CDR3 length equals 16 residues. The CDR3 sequence: CASSVGGSRAGNTIYF. In DNA form, the CDR3 reads TGTGCCAGCAGCGTCGGAGGATCAAGGGCGGGAAACACCATATATTTT.

The genes are TRBV5-1 and TRBJ2-5; 8 nucleotides align to TRBD2. Germline V gene lookup returns CDR1 SGHRS and CDR2 YFSETQ. The CDR3 spans 16 residues. J lost 3 bases, V lost 5 bases, and 12 bases had no gene match. The CDR3 DNA follows: TGCGCCAGCAGAATTCGATTTAGCGGGATAGAAGAGACCCAGTACTTC. The encoded protein is CASRIRFSGIEETQYF.

V usage is TRBV6-6 and J usage is TRBJ2-7; D is uncertain. This CDR3 region has 13 residues. The germline V and J ends were trimmed by 7 bases and 3 bases, with 13 bases remaining between them. CDR1 MNHNY and CDR2 SVGAGI come from the germline V gene (reference sequence). CDR3 nucleotides: TGTGCCAGCATGTTCGGGTTTAACTACGAGCAGTACTTC. This translates into CASMFGFNYEQYF.

The chain has TRBV7-9 and TRBJ1-2, with TRBD1 matching 9 bases. CDR1 and CDR2 (germline): SEHNR, FQNEAQ (reference sequence). The CDR3 length is 14 residues. The V and J ends lost 2 bases and 7 bases, in that order; junction bases with no gene match: 5. This chain's CDR3 is CASSLRDRAAGYTF. In DNA, the CDR3 is TGTGCCAGCAGCTTAAGGGACAGGGCAGCTGGCTACACCTTC.

The chain employs TRBV7-8 and TRBJ2-2; possibly TRBD2 for D (5 bases). The germline V gene encodes CDR1 SGHVS and CDR2 FQNEAQ. This CDR3 contains 17 residues. V lost 7 bases and J lost 2, with 20 bases in between. The CDR3 DNA sequence: TGTGCCAGCAACGATAAACCGGGATCATACAACACCGGGGAGCTGTTTTTT. Encoded protein: CASNDKPGSYNTGELFF.

The chain recombines TRBV29-1 with TRBJ2-5; 9 bases match TRBD1. The CDR3 has 13 residues. Germline CDR1 and CDR2: SQVTM and ANQGSEA. The V gene end was trimmed by 7 bases and the J gene end by 5 bases; junction bases not matched to a gene: 8. As DNA, the CDR3 is TGCAGCGGGAGACAGGGGGTGGTGGAGACCCAGTACTTC. This encodes CSGRQGVVETQYF.

This clone was recorded once. This sequence joins TRBV19 and TRBJ2-7; 8 bases agree with TRBD2. The germline CDR1 and CDR2 sequences are LNHDA and SQIVND (reference sequence). V lost 5 bases and J lost 0; bases outside the gene matches: 9. The CDR3 runs to 16 residues. Here the CDR3 reads CASSPAGGATSYEQYF. Here the CDR3 DNA reads TGTGCCAGTAGTCCCGCCGGGGGGGCGACCTCCTACGAGCAGTACTTC.

The V gene is TRBV27, the J gene TRBJ2-7, with TRBD2 as a possible D gene (7 bases). The V end was cut by 6 bases, the J end by 4 bases, with 16 bases between. CDR3 length: 14 residues. Germline V CDR1 and CDR2: MNHEY, SMNVEV (reference sequence). CDR3 coding DNA: TGTGCCAGCAGCCCGGGGGGCCCCGGGTACGAGCAGTACTTC. Translated: CASSPGGPGYEQYF.

V is TRBV6-1 and J is TRBJ2-7, with TRBD2 identical over 13 bases. CDR1 is MNHNS, CDR2 SASEGT, per germline. The CDR3 runs to 14 residues. J lost 3 bases, V lost 6 bases, and 2 bases had no gene match. CDR3 sequence reads: CASRRTSGSYEQYF. The CDR3 nucleotides read TGTGCCAGCAGAAGGACTAGCGGGAGCTACGAGCAGTACTTC.

The genes are TRBV2 and TRBJ2-7; 7 nucleotides align to TRBD2. The CDR3 is 14 residues long. Germline lookup yields CDR1 SNHLY and CDR2 FYNNEI. The V and J ends lost 5 bases and 6 bases, in that order; junction bases with no gene match: 10. CDR3 region: CASSFASGTPEQYF. The CDR3 DNA reads TGTGCCAGCAGTTTCGCGAGCGGGACCCCCGAGCAGTACTTC.